This T cell receptor (beta chain) was identified during a study of blood T cells in healthy people across ages. Germline CDR1 SNHLY, CDR2 FYNNEI. V was shortened by 4 bases and J by 9 bases, with 13 bases between the two germline ends. CDR3 length: 13 residues. A sample-barcoded 5' primer and a J-beta primer mix were used in a second PCR of roughly 7 to 12 cycles. TCRdb independently ran MiXCR on the 5' RACE reads; one entry per CDR3 protein. Seen here are about 930,000 distinct CDR3 sequences, 25% to 35% observed once, and the top ten hold approximately 10%. The same specimen was also included in a second study, on T cells of mothers and their children. That study reports: Samples came from a few healthy Caucasian mothers and their six children.

This clonotype was sampled from a woman aged 40 to 55 in good health. V and J are TRBV2 and TRBJ2-1; either TRBD1 or TRBD2 may supply D (5 bases each). Sequencing was carried out using blood. The CDR3, as DNA: TGTGCCAGCAGTGGGGACGGCCCGGCTGAGCAGTTCTTC. This codes for CASSGDGPAEQFF. Using reference TRBV2 and TRBJ2-1 for the parts outside the CDR3, the full variable domain is EPEVTQTPSHQVTQMGQEVILRCVPISNHLYFYWYRQILGQKVEFLVSFYNNEISEKSEIFDDQFSVERPDGSNFTLKIRSTKLEDSAMYFCASSGDGPAEQFFGPGTRLTVL.